This paragraph reports one T cell receptor beta chain. Its antigen remains unidentified. The time point here: persistent/refractory GD, antithyroid drugs over 5 years with positive TRAb. Construction of the TCR library relied on RNA isolated from PBMCs. The data were taken from a study of regulatory T cells in long-lasting Graves disease. Study observations and caveats: The number of shared public clonotypes was higher in persistent patients (around 2,700) than new patients (more than 850).

Investigators prepared the TCR beta libraries by applying iRepertoire HTBI primers and Arm-PCR of CDR3 regions. TCRdb itself ran the multiplex PCR reads through MiXCR, one entry per CDR3 protein. This sample has about 470,000 distinct CDR3 sequences, with approximately 21% found just once. This clonotype was obtained from a female donor with Graves disease. This specimen was peripheral blood mononuclear cells (PBMCs), taken when the disease was refractory, from a patient treated with antithyroid drugs.

The CDR3 loop reads CARTRTGTGLHTDTQYF. Written as DNA, the CDR3 is TGCGCCCGGACCCGGACAGGGACCGGTTTGCACACGGATACGCAGTATTTT. The chain carries TRBV5-1 and TRBJ2-3; TRBD1 matches 8 bases. Germline CDR1 is SGHRS and CDR2 is YFSETQ. The CDR3 runs 17 residues. V gave up 10 bases and J gave up 6 bases; unmatched junction bases: 22.